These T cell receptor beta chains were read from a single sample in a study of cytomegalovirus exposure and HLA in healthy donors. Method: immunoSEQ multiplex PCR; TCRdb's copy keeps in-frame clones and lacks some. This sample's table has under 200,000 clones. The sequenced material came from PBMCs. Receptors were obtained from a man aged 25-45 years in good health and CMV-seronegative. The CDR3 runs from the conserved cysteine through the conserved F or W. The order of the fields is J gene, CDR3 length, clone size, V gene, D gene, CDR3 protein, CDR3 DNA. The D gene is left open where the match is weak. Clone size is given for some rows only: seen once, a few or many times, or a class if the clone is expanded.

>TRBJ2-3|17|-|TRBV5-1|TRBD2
CASSLKTLAGVADTQYF
TGCGCCAGCAGCTTGAAAACCCTAGCGGGAGTGGCAGATACGCAGTATTTT
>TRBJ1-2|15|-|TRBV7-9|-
CASSFRSSGLDGYTF
TGTGCCAGCAGCTTCAGATCGTCAGGGCTCGACGGCTACACCTTC
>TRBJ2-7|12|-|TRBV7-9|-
CASSLSADEQYF
TGTGCCAGCAGCTTATCTGCAGACGAGCAGTACTTC
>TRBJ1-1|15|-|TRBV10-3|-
CAISAERDMNTEAFF
TGTGCCATCAGTGCCGAGAGGGACATGAACACTGAAGCTTTCTTT
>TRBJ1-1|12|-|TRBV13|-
CASSFGWTEAFF
TGTGCCAGCAGCTTCGGTTGGACTGAAGCTTTCTTT
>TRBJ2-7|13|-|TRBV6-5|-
CASSYSKQGPQYF
TGTGCCAGCAGTTACTCGAAACAGGGCCCCCAGTACTTC
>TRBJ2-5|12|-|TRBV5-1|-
CASSLREETQYF
TGCGCCAGCAGCTTGCGGGAAGAGACCCAGTACTTC
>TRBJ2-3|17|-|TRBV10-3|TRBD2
CAIRGTSGGGSTDTQYF
TGTGCCATCAGGGGGACTAGCGGGGGCGGAAGCACAGATACGCAGTATTTT
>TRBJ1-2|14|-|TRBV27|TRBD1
CASSSYQGAYGYTF
TGTGCCAGCAGTTCATACCAGGGGGCGTATGGCTACACCTTC
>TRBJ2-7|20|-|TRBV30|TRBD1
CAWSTDRGRYRGSVRYEQYF
TGTGCCTGGAGTACGGACAGGGGGCGGTACCGCGGGAGTGTCCGGTACGAGCAGTACTTC
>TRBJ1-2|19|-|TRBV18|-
CASSPSSSGSVFGQYGYTF
TGTGCCAGCTCACCAAGTTCGTCGGGTTCGGTCTTTGGACAGTATGGCTACACCTTC
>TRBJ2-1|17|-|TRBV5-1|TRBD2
CASSVGSSGVSYNEQFF
TGCGCCAGCAGCGTTGGTTCTAGCGGGGTCTCCTACAATGAGCAGTTCTTC
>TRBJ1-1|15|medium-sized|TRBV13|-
CASRARGGVNTEAFF
TGTGCCAGCAGGGCGCGGGGAGGGGTGAACACTGAAGCTTTCTTT
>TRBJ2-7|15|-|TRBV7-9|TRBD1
CASSAPGTGTNEQYF
TGTGCCAGCAGCGCCCCCGGGACAGGGACCAACGAGCAGTACTTC
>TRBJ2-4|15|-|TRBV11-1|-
CASSFRRAGGNIQYF
TGTGCCAGCAGCTTTAGGCGGGCCGGGGGAAACATTCAGTACTTC
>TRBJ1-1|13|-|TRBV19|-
CASSIEPGRSAFF
TGTGCCAGTAGTATCGAACCGGGGAGAAGCGCTTTCTTT
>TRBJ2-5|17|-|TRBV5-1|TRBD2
CASSLDTTSGAGVGQYF
TGCGCCAGCAGCTTAGATACGACTAGCGGGGCCGGAGTTGGCCAGTACTTC
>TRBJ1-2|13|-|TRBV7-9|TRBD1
CASSSDRGYGYTF
TGTGCCAGCAGCTCGGACAGGGGCTATGGCTACACCTTC
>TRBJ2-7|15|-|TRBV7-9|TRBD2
CASSSSGEVTYEQYF
TGTGCCAGCAGCTCTAGCGGGGAAGTCACCTACGAGCAGTACTTC
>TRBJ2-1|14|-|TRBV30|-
CAWSVTHAANEQFF
TGTGCCTGGAGTGTTACCCACGCGGCCAATGAGCAGTTCTTC
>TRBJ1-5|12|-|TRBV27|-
CASSFWGQPQHF
TGTGCCAGCAGTTTCTGGGGCCAGCCCCAGCATTTT
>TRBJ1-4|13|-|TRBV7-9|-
CASSSGMEEKLFF
TGTGCCAGCAGCTCAGGGATGGAAGAAAAACTGTTTTTT